Listed here is a single TCR beta chain. Germline lookup yields CDR1 LNHDA and CDR2 SQIVND (reference sequence). The CDR3 extends over 14 amino acids. V gave up 6 bases and J gave up 4 bases; unmatched junction bases: 7. The data were produced by immunoSEQ multiplex PCR, yet TCRdb's version contains in-frame clones alone and is incomplete. The sample carries more than 150,000 clones, 87% recorded once. The data stem from a study of blood T cell repertoires in COVID-19. Background on the study: Samples of COVID-19 (acute and convalescent) were obtained from the United States, Italy and Spain. T cells, B-cell-depleted T cells, or PBMCs supplied cDNA or gDNA.

This sequence originates from a woman in her 70s with COVID-19, enrolled during active disease. This chain joins TRBV19 and TRBJ1-2; TRBD1 matches 8 bases. The sequencing sample was made of peripheral blood. This CDR3 is CASRKTDRAYGYTF. Here the CDR3 DNA reads TGTGCCAGTAGGAAAACGGACAGGGCCTATGGCTACACCTTC.